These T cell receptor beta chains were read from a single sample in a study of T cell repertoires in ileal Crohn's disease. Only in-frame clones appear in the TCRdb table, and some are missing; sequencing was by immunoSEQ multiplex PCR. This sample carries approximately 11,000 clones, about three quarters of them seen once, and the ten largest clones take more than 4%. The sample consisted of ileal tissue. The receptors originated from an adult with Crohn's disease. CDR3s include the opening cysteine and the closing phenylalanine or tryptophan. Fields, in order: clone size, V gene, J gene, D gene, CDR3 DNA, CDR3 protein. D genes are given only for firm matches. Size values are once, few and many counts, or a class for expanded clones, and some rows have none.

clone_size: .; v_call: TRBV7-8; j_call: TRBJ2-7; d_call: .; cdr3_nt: TGTGCCAGCAGCTTCTACAGGGATCACGCATACGAGCAGTACTTC; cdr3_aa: CASSFYRDHAYEQYF
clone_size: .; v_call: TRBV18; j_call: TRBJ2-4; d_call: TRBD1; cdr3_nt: TGTGCCAGCTCACCAGGACAGGGGGACATTCAGTACTTC; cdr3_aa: CASSPGQGDIQYF
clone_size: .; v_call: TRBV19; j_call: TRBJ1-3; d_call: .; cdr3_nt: TGTGCCAGTAGTACCGACAGGGGAAACACCATATATTTT; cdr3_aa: CASSTDRGNTIYF
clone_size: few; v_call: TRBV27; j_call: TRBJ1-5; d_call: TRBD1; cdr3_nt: TGTGCCAGCAGACTAGGGACAGGGGAACAGCCCCAGCATTTT; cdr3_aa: CASRLGTGEQPQHF
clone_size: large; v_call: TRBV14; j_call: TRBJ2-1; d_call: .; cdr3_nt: TGTGCCAGCAGCCAAGGTTTGGGACAACGATACAATGAGCAGTTCTTC; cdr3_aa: CASSQGLGQRYNEQFF
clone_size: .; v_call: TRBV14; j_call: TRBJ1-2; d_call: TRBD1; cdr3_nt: TGTGCCAGCAGTCAAACAGGGGGCGCAACCAACTATGGCTACACCTTC; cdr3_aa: CASSQTGGATNYGYTF
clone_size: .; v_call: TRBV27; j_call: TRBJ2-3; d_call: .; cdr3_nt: TGTGCCAGCAGTTTCAGGTTAGCAGATACGCAGTATTTT; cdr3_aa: CASSFRLADTQYF
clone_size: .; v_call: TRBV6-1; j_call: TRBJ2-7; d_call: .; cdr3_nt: TGTGCCAGCAGTGAAGTCGGGGTTGGCGAGCAGTACTTC; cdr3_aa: CASSEVGVGEQYF
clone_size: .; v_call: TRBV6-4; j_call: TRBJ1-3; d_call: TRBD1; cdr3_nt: TGTGCCAGCAGTCCGGGACAGGGGGCAGACACCATATATTTT; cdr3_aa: CASSPGQGADTIYF
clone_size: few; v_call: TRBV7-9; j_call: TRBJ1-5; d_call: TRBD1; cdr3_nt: TGTGCCAGCAGCCGGACAGGGTTCAGTCAGCCCCAGCATTTT; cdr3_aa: CASSRTGFSQPQHF
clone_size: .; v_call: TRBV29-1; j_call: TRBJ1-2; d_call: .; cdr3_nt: TGCAGCGTACAGGTTAACAACTATGGCTACACCTTC; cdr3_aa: CSVQVNNYGYTF
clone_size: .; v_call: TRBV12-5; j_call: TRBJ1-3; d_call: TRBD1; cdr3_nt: TGTGCTAGTGTCGAGGGGGCCGGAAACACCATATATTTT; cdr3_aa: CASVEGAGNTIYF
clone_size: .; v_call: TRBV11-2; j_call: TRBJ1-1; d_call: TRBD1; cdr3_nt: TGTGCCAGCAGACAGGGGGCGGACACTGAAGCTTTCTTT; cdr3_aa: CASRQGADTEAFF
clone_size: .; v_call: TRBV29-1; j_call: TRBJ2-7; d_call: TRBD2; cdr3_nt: TGCAGCGCCCGGACTAGTCTGGACGAGCAGTACTTC; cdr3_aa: CSARTSLDEQYF
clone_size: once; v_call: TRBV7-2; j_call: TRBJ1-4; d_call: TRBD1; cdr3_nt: TGTGCCAGCAGTTCCGACAGGGCTGATGAAAAACTGTTTTTT; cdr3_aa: CASSSDRADEKLFF
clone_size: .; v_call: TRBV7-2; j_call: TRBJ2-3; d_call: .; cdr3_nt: TGTGCCAGCAGCCTTCTTCGGGGGAGAACAGATACGCAGTATTTT; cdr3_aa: CASSLLRGRTDTQYF
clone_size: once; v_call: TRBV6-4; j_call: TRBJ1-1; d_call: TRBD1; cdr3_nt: TGTGCCAGTTCTCCAGGGGGCAAGACTGAAGCTTTCTTT; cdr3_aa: CASSPGGKTEAFF
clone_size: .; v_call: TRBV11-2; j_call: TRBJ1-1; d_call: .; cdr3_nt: TGTGCCAGCAGCCCTCGGCGGGGATGGACTGAAGCTTTCTTT; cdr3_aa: CASSPRRGWTEAFF
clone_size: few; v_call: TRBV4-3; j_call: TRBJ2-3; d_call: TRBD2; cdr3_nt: TGCGCCAGCAGCCAAGGTCCAGCGGGGCCCACAGATACGCAGTATTTT; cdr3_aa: CASSQGPAGPTDTQYF
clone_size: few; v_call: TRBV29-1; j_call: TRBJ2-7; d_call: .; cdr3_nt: TGCAGCGTCAGAACTACTTACGAGCAGTACTTC; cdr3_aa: CSVRTTYEQYF
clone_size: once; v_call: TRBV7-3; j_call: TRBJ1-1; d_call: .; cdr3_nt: TGTGCCAGCAGCTTAGGGGCTAATGAAGCTTTCTTT; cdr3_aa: CASSLGANEAFF
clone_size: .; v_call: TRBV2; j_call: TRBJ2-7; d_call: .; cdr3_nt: TGTGCCAGCAGAGGCGGAGGGTCTGGATCCGAGCAGTACTTC; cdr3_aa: CASRGGGSGSEQYF
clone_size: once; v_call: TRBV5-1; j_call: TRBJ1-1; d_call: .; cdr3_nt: TGCGCCAGCAGCTTGGCCGGCACTATGAACACTGAAGCTTTCTTT; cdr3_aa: CASSLAGTMNTEAFF
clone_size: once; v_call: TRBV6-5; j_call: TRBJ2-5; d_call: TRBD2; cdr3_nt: TGTGCCAGCAGCATGGGGAGGGCTAGGGGGACCCAGTACTTC; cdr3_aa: CASSMGRARGTQYF
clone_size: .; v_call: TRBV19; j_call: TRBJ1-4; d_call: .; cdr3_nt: TGTGCCAGTGGTAGCACAGCAGACGAAAAACTGTTTTTT; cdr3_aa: CASGSTADEKLFF
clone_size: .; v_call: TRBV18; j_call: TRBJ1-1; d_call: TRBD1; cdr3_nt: TGTGCCAGCTCACCAGTCGCAGGGGGAGGAGCTTTCTTT; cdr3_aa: CASSPVAGGGAFF
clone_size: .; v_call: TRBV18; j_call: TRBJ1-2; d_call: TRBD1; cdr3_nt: TGTGCCAGCTCACCAGGGGGCCAGGGGGACTATGGCTACACCTTC; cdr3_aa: CASSPGGQGDYGYTF
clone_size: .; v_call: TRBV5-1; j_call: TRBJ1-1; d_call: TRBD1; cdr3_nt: TGCGCCAGCAGTTTGAACAGGGGCCTTATGAACACTGAAGCTTTCTTT; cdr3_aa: CASSLNRGLMNTEAFF
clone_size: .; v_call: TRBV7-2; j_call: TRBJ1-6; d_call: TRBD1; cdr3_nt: TGTGCCAGCAGCTCCTTGACAGGGGGCAACTCACCCCTCCACTTT; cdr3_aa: CASSSLTGGNSPLHF
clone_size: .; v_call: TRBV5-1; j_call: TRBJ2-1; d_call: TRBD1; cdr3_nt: TGCGCCAGCAGCTTGGTGATGACGACAGGGAAGATGAGGGACAATGAGCAGTTCTTC; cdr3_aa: CASSLVMTTGKMRDNEQFF
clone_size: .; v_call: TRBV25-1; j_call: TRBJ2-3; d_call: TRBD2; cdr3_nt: TGTGCCAGCAGTGAATACGGTAGCGGGGCAGATACGCAGTATTTT; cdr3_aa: CASSEYGSGADTQYF
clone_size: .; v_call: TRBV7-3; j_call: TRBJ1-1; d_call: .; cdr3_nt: TGTGCCAGCAGCCCCAATTCGAACAGACAGGTCGAAGCTTTCTTT; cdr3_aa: CASSPNSNRQVEAFF